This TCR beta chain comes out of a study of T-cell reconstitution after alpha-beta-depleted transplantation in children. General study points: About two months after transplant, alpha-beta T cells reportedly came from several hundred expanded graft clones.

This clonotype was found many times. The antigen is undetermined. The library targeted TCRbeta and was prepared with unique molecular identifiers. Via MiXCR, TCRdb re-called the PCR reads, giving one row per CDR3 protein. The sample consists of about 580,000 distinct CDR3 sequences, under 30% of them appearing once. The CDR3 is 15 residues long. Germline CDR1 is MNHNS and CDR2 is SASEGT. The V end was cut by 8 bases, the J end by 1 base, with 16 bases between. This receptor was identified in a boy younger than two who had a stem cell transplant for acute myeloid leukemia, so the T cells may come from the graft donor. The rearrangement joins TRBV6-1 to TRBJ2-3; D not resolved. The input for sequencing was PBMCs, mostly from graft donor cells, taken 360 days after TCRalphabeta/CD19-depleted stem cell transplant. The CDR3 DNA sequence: TGTGCCAGCTGCGAACCCAGGCAAGGCACAGATACGCAGTATTTT. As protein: CASCEPRQGTDTQYF.